The TCR beta chain described here comes from a study of T cell responses to AZD1222 COVID-19 vaccine. Turning to the study itself: Pooling covered second doses at about 4 or about 12 weeks. Study results and limitations: Most donors were white British, females outnumbered males, and clonal diversity was possibly underestimated. Seropositivity was recorded at baseline in only a handful of AZD1222 recipients.

Some clones are missing from TCRdb's copy, which holds only in-frame ones; the method was immunoSEQ multiplex PCR. This table holds about 97,000 clones, approximately 90% found once. Between the trimmed V and J ends, which lost 4 bases and 1 base, there was a span of 10 bases. CDR3 length: 13 residues. CDR1 and CDR2 from the germline V gene are GTSNPN and SVGIG (reference sequence). For this clone: Its specificity is not known.

The chain couples TRBV30 to TRBJ1-1; D gene uncertain. Sequenced material: peripheral blood, taken on day 0 of AZD1222 vaccination. The TCR was taken from an adult in good health. The chain's CDR3 is CAWNLVGNTEAFF. The CDR3 DNA is TGTGCCTGGAACCTGGTCGGGAACACTGAAGCTTTCTTT.